This T cell receptor (beta chain) is from a study of T cell clusters in autoimmune cytopenias. Multiplex touch-down PCR amplified TRB using TRB-A and TRB-B pools in one tube. No DNA is given; TCRdb re-called the multiplex PCR reads and lists each CDR3 protein once. The table lists 6,500 to 7,000 distinct CDR3 sequences, with roughly a third in the top ten. Germline V gene sequence: CDR1 MNHEY, CDR2 SMNVEV (reference sequence). CDR3 length: 14 residues. TRB amplification used approximately 0.25 ug of peripheral blood genomic DNA. The sample was also linked to a second study, of T cell repertoires in aging, cancer and after chemotherapy. That source adds: Six age groups, ranging from 30 or younger to 70 or older, included the donors. Roughly 10 million TCR reads made up the full dataset. Age-matched healthy donors had significantly more diverse, less clonal blood TCR repertoires than untreated cancer patients.

The chain recombines TRBV27 with TRBJ1-2; checking the TCRdb D call of TRBD1 is not possible without DNA. The receptor comes from a human donor in good health. The sequenced sample consisted of peripheral blood. This CDR3 is CASTLREGVGGYTF.